This entry lists 29 T cell receptor beta chains sequenced from one sample in a study of T cells in Graves' hyperthyroidism and ophthalmopathy. RNA transcripts yielded amplified TCR beta CDR3 regions. Researchers ran a first-round RT-PCR on the TCR CDR3 using the HTBI primer set. Each CDR3 protein is one row after TCRdb ran MiXCR on the multiplex PCR reads. The sample lists some 550,000 distinct CDR3 sequences, roughly 20% occurring once. The sample was blood. These receptors originate from a man aged 18 to 30 with Graves' hyperthyroidism.

This clonotype was detected many times. The chain's CDR3 is CASSLRGGLETQYF. DNA for the CDR3: TGTGCCAGCAGTCTGCGAGGGGGCCTGGAGACCCAGTACTTC. The chain uses TRBV28 and TRBJ2-5, with 7 bases aligning to TRBD1. Per the germline V gene, CDR1 is MDHEN and CDR2 is SYDVKM. The V segment lost 5 bases and the J segment 5 bases; nucleotides outside the gene matches: 8. The CDR3 is made up of 14 amino acids.

The CDR3 here is CASSYYHMGARTGELFF. DNA for the CDR3: TGTGCCAGCAGTTACTATCACATGGGGGCGCGAACCGGGGAGCTGTTTTTT. This chain connects TRBV6-5 to TRBJ2-2; a weak D match, TRBD1 (6 bases). This CDR3 spans 17 amino acids. V was shortened by 1 base and J by 5 bases, with 17 bases between the two germline ends. Germline CDR1 reads MNHEY; CDR2 reads SVGAGI.

This clonotype was picked up many times. The chain combines TRBV24-1 with TRBJ2-7; tentatively, D is TRBD1 (6 bases). CDR3 length equals 14 residues. CDR1 is KGHDR, CDR2 SFDVKD, per germline. The V and J ends lost 2 bases and 8 bases respectively, with 15 bases between them. DNA of the CDR3: TGTGCCACCAGTGATTCTGGACAGAATTTGAAGCAGTACTTC. Translating gives CATSDSGQNLKQYF.

This clonotype was seen repeatedly, ten times or more. The V and J genes are TRBV5-1 and TRBJ2-7; D not certain. The CDR3 extends over 13 amino acids. Germline V lookup: CDR1 SGHRS, CDR2 YFSETQ. Deletions cut 3 bases from V and 2 bases from J, with 9 bases between. CDR3: CASSSMGTYEQYF. CDR3 coding DNA: TGCGCCAGCAGCTCCATGGGGACCTACGAGCAGTACTTC.

This clonotype has a handful of counts. V usage is TRBV6-1 and J usage is TRBJ1-1; D call uncertain. The CDR3 is made up of 13 amino acids. Trimming left V 9 bases short and J 5 bases short, with 16 bases between. Germline V gene lookup returns CDR1 MNHNS and CDR2 SASEGT. The CDR3 is CASQRSLGTEAFF. The CDR3 coding sequence is TGTGCCAGTCAGAGGTCCCTAGGGACTGAAGCTTTCTTT.

Worth noting for this clonotype: No conserved phenylalanine or tryptophan is present at the end of the CDR3, so a read error is the likely explanation. The chain joins TRBV14 to TRBJ2-3, with TRBD2 identical over 7 bases. Germline values: CDR1 SGHDN, CDR2 FVKESK. CDR3 length equals 17 residues. CDR3 sequence: CASSQDPAGYSTDTQYC. DNA of the CDR3: TGTGCTAGCAGCCAAGATCCAGCGGGATATAGCACAGATACGCAGTATTGT.

This clonotype was seen a few times. The chain is built from TRBV19 and TRBJ1-1, with a weak D call TRBD1 (5 bases). This CDR3 is built from 15 residues. Germline CDR1 is LNHDA and CDR2 is SQIVND (reference sequence). Between the trimmed V and J ends, which lost 1 base and 1 base, there was a span of 10 bases. The DNA for the CDR3 is TGTGCCAGTAGTATAGTAGGGACGGCGAACACTGAAGCTTTCTTT. It specifies CASSIVGTANTEAFF.

This clonotype has only a few counts. This chain joins TRBV7-9 and TRBJ2-7; D is undetermined. V was trimmed by 2 bases and J by 3 bases, leaving 11 bases between them. Germline-derived CDR1 and CDR2 are SEHNR and FQNEAQ (reference sequence). The CDR3 sequence is 14 residues long. The CDR3 here is CASSLSGNIYEQYF. The CDR3 nucleotides read TGTGCCAGCAGCTTATCTGGGAATATCTACGAGCAGTACTTC.

Many counts were recorded for this clonotype. The rearrangement uses TRBV7-8 and TRBJ1-2; D remains unclear. The CDR3 has 11 residues. CDR1 and CDR2 (germline): SGHVS, FQNEAQ. V shed 3 bases and J shed 13 bases, with 12 bases lying between them. The CDR3: CASSFDSTRTF. The CDR3 nucleotides are TGTGCCAGCAGCTTTGACTCCACCCGCACCTTC.

This clonotype was counted at least ten times. The genes are TRBV10-3 and TRBJ2-7; 8 positions agree with TRBD2. V trimming: 3 bases; J trimming: 13 bases; junction bases outside the gene matches: 11. CDR1 and CDR2 (germline): ENHRY, SYGVKD. The CDR3 has 13 amino acids. This chain's CDR3 is CAISERGSGEYYF. CDR3 in DNA: TGTGCCATCAGTGAAAGGGGTAGCGGGGAGTACTACTTC.

This clonotype was observed many times. CDR3 nucleotides: TGTGCCAGCAGTCCCCCCCTCTCGACAGGGAGCAGCAATCAGCCCCAGCATTTT. Its protein is CASSPPLSTGSSNQPQHF. V and J are TRBV6-4 and TRBJ1-5; 7 positions agree with TRBD1. CDR3 length: 18 amino acids. The germline gives CDR1 MRHNA, CDR2 SNTAGT. With V trimmed by 5 bases and J by 1 base, 14 bases remained unmatched.

The genes are TRBV20-1 and TRBJ2-5, with D perhaps TRBD2 (7 bases). The CDR3 consists of 17 residues. Germline V gene sequence: CDR1 DFQATT, CDR2 SNEGSKA (reference sequence). V was shortened by 5 bases and J by 1 base, with 23 bases between the two germline ends. CDR3 nucleotides: TGCAGTGCTCTTCCCTCTCGGGGGCGGGGGATCCAAGAGACCCAGTACTTC. Translated: CSALPSRGRGIQETQYF.

This clonotype was observed a handful of times. This chain uses TRBV27 with TRBJ2-2; tentative D call: TRBD1 (6 bases). Germline V lookup: CDR1 MNHEY, CDR2 SMNVEV (reference sequence). This CDR3 has 16 amino acids. Trimming removed 5 bases from V and 0 bases from J, with 13 bases in between. The CDR3 region has the DNA TGTGCCAGCAGTCCGCGGACAGTCGCGAACACCGGGGAGCTGTTTTTT. Translating it yields CASSPRTVANTGELFF.

This clonotype was seen repeatedly, ten times or more. V is TRBV6-1 and J is TRBJ2-7; D gene unclear. This CDR3 is 13 amino acids long. In germline, CDR1 is MNHNS, CDR2 SASEGT. Trimming left V 0 bases short and J 3 bases short, with 6 bases between. This CDR3 is CASSEASGYEQYF. The CDR3 coding sequence is TGTGCCAGCAGTGAAGCTTCAGGCTACGAGCAGTACTTC.

This clonotype was recorded a few times. The chain recombines TRBV2 with TRBJ2-4; 12 bases map to TRBD2. This CDR3 has 17 residues. With 5 bases clipped from V and 8 bases from J, the junction kept 13 bases outside the gene matches. Germline values: CDR1 SNHLY, CDR2 FYNNEI. CDR3 nucleotides: TGTGCCAGCAGTCGTACCCTTCTAGCGGGGGGGAGACACATTCAGTACTTC. Protein: CASSRTLLAGGRHIQYF. Supplemented by reference TRBV2 and TRBJ2-4, the full variable domain reads EPEVTQTPSHQVTQMGQEVILRCVPISNHLYFYWYRQILGQKVEFLVSFYNNEISEKSEIFDDQFSVERPDGSNFTLKIRSTKLEDSAMYFCASSRTLLAGGRHIQYFGAGTRLSVL.

The chain couples TRBV10-3 to TRBJ1-1; 8 bases are a match to TRBD1. The germline V gene encodes CDR1 ENHRY and CDR2 SYGVKD. The CDR3 is 14 residues long. The V gene end was trimmed by 5 bases and the J gene end by 1 base; junction bases not matched to a gene: 3. Here the CDR3 reads CAISYDRGNTEAFF. The CDR3 DNA reads as TGTGCCATCAGTTATGACAGGGGGAACACTGAAGCTTTCTTT.

This chain joins TRBV19 and TRBJ1-1, with D possibly TRBD1 on 5 matching bases. Trimming took 7 bases from V and 1 from J, leaving 19 bases between them. In germline, CDR1 is LNHDA, CDR2 SQIVND (reference sequence). This CDR3 has 16 residues. In DNA, the CDR3 is TGTGCCAGTACAGAAATAGGGACGGGGACGAACACTGAAGCTTTCTTT. It encodes CASTEIGTGTNTEAFF.

The CDR3 nucleotides are TGTGCCAGCAGGGATCCCCGCAGGGCATATACGCAGTATTTT. Its protein product is CASRDPRRAYTQYF. The rearrangement joins TRBV2 to TRBJ2-3, with D possibly being TRBD1 (5 bases). The CDR3 runs 14 residues. Per the germline V gene, CDR1 is SNHLY and CDR2 is FYNNEI. V was pared by 6 bases and J by 7 bases, with 17 bases between. The variable domain in full, completed from reference TRBV2 and TRBJ2-3, reads EPEVTQTPSHQVTQMGQEVILRCVPISNHLYFYWYRQILGQKVEFLVSFYNNEISEKSEIFDDQFSVERPDGSNFTLKIRSTKLEDSAMYFCASRDPRRAYTQYFGPGTRLTVL.

This clonotype was seen more than once but under ten times. CDR3 nucleotide sequence: TGCGCCAGCAGCTTGGCCCCGGGGGATCAGCCCCAGCATTTT. Translation: CASSLAPGDQPQHF. The chain combines TRBV5-1 with TRBJ1-5, with D maybe TRBD1 (5 bases). Germline V gene sequence: CDR1 SGHRS, CDR2 YFSETQ. This CDR3 contains 14 residues. Trimming shortened V by 0 bases and J by 5 bases, and 9 bases separated the two germline ends.

This clonotype was picked up many times. The rearrangement uses TRBV28 and TRBJ2-5, with 8 bases that match TRBD1. V lost 4 bases to trimming and J lost 5 bases; unmatched junction nucleotides: 12. Germline values: CDR1 MDHEN, CDR2 SYDVKM. This CDR3 region has 16 residues. The CDR3 here is CASSSRTGKGLETQYF. In DNA form, the CDR3 reads TGTGCCAGCAGTTCCCGGACAGGGAAGGGTTTGGAGACCCAGTACTTC. Full variable domain (remainder filled in from reference TRBV28 and TRBJ2-5): DVKVTQSSRYLVKRTGEKVFLECVQDMDHENMFWYRQDPGLGLRLIYFSYDVKMKEKGDIPEGYSVSREKKERFSLILESASTNQTSMYLCASSSRTGKGLETQYFGPGTRLLVL.

The CDR3 nucleotides read TGTGCCAGCAGAGGACTAGCGGGAGTTTCGGGAGAGACCCAGTACTTC. This gives the protein CASRGLAGVSGETQYF. J is TRBJ2-5 and V is TRBV6-2 or TRBV6-3, with TRBD2 matching over 13 bases. After removal of 6 bases from V and 4 bases from J, the junction contained 8 bases not matched to a gene. This CDR3 is built from 16 residues. Germline CDR1 and CDR2: MNHEY and SVGEGT.

The chain recombines TRBV28 with TRBJ1-6; D gene unclear. Germline CDR1 and CDR2: MDHEN and SYDVKM. The V end was cut by 2 bases, the J end by 8 bases, with 19 bases between. The CDR3 loop spans 17 amino acids. CDR3 DNA sequence: TGTGCCAGCAGTTTAAAATGGGAAAGGAAATTGTATTCACCCCTCCACTTT. Its protein product is CASSLKWERKLYSPLHF.

This clonotype was observed many times. This chain uses TRBV12-3 or TRBV12-4 with TRBJ2-5; 11 nucleotides line up with TRBD2. CDR3 length: 16 amino acids. V was clipped by 5 bases and J by 2 bases; unmatched bases: 7. CDR3 in amino acids: CASSLTSGALQETQYF. The CDR3 DNA is TGTGCCAGCAGTCTGACTAGCGGGGCGCTACAAGAGACCCAGTACTTC.

This clonotype was detected only a few times. This chain joins TRBV12-3 or TRBV12-4 and TRBJ2-7, with D tentatively TRBD1 (6 bases). The germline V and J ends were trimmed by 4 bases and 5 bases, with 12 bases remaining between them. The CDR3 runs 13 residues. CDR3 loop: CASSYRESHEQYF. The CDR3 DNA is TGTGCCAGCAGTTACAGGGAGTCCCACGAGCAGTACTTC.

This clonotype was seen repeatedly, ten times or more. This sequence joins TRBV28 and TRBJ1-5, with TRBD1 matching 7 bases. Germline CDR1 and CDR2: MDHEN and SYDVKM. The CDR3 has 14 amino acids. The junction had 11 bases not matched to a gene; V was cut back by 9 bases and J by 6 bases. CDR3 coding DNA: TGTGCCAGTACGACAGGGAGTATGGGTCAGCCCCAGCATTTT. Its protein is CASTTGSMGQPQHF.

This clonotype was seen at least ten times. The chain links TRBV4-1 to TRBJ2-7; D not certain. The V end was cut by 2 bases, the J end by 2 bases, with 13 bases between. CDR1 and CDR2 from the germline V gene are MGHRA and YSYEKL. CDR3 size: 15 residues. CDR3 nucleotide sequence: TGCGCCAGCAGCCAAAACCATGACGGAACCTACGAGCAGTACTTC. Its translation is CASSQNHDGTYEQYF.

The V and J genes are TRBV11-2 and TRBJ2-7, with 7 positions matching TRBD1. Germline V CDR1 and CDR2: SGHAT, FQNNGV. The CDR3 totals 15 residues. The ends lost 4 bases at V and 3 bases at J; junction bases unmatched: 9. The CDR3 coding sequence is TGTGCCAGCAGCTCATGGACAGGACCCCTCTACGAGCAGTACTTC. This sequence encodes CASSSWTGPLYEQYF.

This clonotype has at least ten counts. V gene TRBV2 combines with J gene TRBJ1-5; no reliable D call. The CDR3 is 13 residues long. The V end lost 2 bases, the J end lost 6 bases, and 8 bases lay between the germline ends. Per the germline V gene, CDR1 is SNHLY and CDR2 is FYNNEI. This CDR3 is CASSETLRQPQHF. CDR3 sequence (DNA): TGTGCCAGCAGTGAAACACTTCGTCAGCCCCAGCATTTT.

This clonotype occurred many times. The DNA for the CDR3 is TGTGCCAGCAGTTACGGACAGGGCCCCAACGAGCAGTACTTC. Translated, it gives CASSYGQGPNEQYF. This chain connects TRBV2 to TRBJ2-7; 8 nucleotides agree with TRBD1. Germline values: CDR1 SNHLY, CDR2 FYNNEI. The CDR3 is 14 amino acids. V was pared by 5 bases and J by 5 bases, with 8 bases of the junction left unmatched.